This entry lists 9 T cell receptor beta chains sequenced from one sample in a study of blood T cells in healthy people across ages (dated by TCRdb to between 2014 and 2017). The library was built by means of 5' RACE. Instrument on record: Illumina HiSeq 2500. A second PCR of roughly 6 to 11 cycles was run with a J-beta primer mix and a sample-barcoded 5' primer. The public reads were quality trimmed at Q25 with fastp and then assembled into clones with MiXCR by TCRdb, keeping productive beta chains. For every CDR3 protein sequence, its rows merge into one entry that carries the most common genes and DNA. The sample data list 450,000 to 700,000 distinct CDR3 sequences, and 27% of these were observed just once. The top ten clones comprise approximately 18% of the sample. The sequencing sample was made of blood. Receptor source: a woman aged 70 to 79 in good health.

This CDR3 is CASSLLAVRETQYF. The CDR3 nucleotides read TGTGCCAGCAGCTTATTAGCAGTCCGGGAGACCCAGTACTTC. This chain joins TRBV7-2 and TRBJ2-5; D uncertain. The CDR3 consists of 14 residues. V was shortened by 2 bases and J by 5 bases, with 12 bases between the two germline ends. CDR1 SGHTA and CDR2 FQGNSA come from the germline V gene.

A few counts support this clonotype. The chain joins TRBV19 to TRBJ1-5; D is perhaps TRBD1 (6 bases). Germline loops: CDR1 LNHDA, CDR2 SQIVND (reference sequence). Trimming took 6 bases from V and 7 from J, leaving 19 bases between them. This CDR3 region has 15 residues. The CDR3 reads CASRGTMILGQPQHF. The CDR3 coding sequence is TGTGCCAGTAGGGGGACAATGATACTGGGGCAGCCCCAGCATTTT.

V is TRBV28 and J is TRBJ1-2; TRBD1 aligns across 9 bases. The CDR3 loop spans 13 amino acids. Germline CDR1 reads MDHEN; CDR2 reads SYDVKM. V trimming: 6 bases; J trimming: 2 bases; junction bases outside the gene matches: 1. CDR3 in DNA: TGTGCCAGCAGGGGGACAGGGAACTATGGCTACACCTTC. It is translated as CASRGTGNYGYTF.

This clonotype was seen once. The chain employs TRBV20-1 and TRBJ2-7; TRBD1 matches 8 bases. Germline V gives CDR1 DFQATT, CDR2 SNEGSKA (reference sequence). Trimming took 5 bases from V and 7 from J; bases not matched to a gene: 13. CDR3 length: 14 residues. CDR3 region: CSAGRTGSSGEQYF. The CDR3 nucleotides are TGCAGTGCTGGTCGGACAGGGTCATCGGGTGAGCAGTACTTC.

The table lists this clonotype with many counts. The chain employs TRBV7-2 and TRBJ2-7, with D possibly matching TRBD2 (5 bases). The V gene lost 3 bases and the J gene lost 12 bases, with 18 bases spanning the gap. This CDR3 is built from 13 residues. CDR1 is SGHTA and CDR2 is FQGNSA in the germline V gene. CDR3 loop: CASSFSGSRSWYF. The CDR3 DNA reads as TGTGCCAGCAGCTTTTCGGGATCCCGCTCCTGGTACTTC.

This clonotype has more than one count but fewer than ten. CDR3 in amino acids: CASSAGQAPTNEKLFF. DNA for the CDR3: TGCGCCAGCAGCGCTGGACAAGCTCCAACTAATGAAAAACTGTTTTTT. The chain recombines TRBV5-1 with TRBJ1-4; a weak D match, TRBD1 (5 bases). The CDR3 has 16 residues. The V and J ends lost 4 bases and 0 bases respectively, with 13 bases between them. CDR1 and CDR2 (germline): SGHRS, YFSETQ. Combining the CDR3 with reference TRBV5-1 and TRBJ1-4 gives the whole variable domain KAGVTQTPRYLIKTRGQQVTLSCSPISGHRSVSWYQQTPGQGLQFLFEYFSETQRNKGNFPGRFSGRQFSNSRSEMNVSTLELGDSALYLCASSAGQAPTNEKLFFGSGTQLSVL.

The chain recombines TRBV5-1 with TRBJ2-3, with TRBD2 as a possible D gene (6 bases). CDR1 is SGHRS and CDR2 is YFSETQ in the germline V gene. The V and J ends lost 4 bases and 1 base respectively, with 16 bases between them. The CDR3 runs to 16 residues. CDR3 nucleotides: TGCGCCAGCAGCCCATCGCGGGGTTGGGGCACAGATACGCAGTATTTT. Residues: CASSPSRGWGTDTQYF.

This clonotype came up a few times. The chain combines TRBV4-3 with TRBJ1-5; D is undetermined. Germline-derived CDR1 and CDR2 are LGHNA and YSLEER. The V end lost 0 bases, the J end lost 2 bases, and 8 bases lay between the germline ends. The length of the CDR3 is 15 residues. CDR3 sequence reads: CASSQDGFGNQPQHF. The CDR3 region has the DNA TGCGCCAGCAGCCAAGACGGGTTTGGCAATCAGCCCCAGCATTTT.

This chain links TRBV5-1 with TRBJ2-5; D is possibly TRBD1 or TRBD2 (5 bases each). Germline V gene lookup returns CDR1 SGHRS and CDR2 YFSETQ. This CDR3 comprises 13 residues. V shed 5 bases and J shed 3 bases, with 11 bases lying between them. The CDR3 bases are TGCGCCAGCAGTTCCGGGGCTGAAGAGACCCAGTACTTC. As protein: CASSSGAEETQYF.